This T cell receptor (beta chain) was sequenced in a study of blood T cell repertoires in COVID-19. Trimming at V came to 7 bases and at J to 2 bases, leaving 10 bases not matched to a gene. The CDR3 has 17 residues. Germline V gene data show CDR1 as MDHEN and CDR2 as SYDVKM. Libraries were prepared by immunoSEQ multiplex PCR; TCRdb keeps only in-frame clonotypes and omits some of them. In the table there are around 170,000 clones, about 82% of which are singletons. The sample holds one count of this clone. The sample consisted of PBMCs or T cells enriched from blood (not recorded which). The origin of this receptor is a woman in her 30s who had recovered from COVID-19. The J gene is TRBJ2-3, the V gene TRBV28, with 12 positions matching TRBD2. The CDR3 loop is CASTPTSGSLTTDTQYF. The DNA of the CDR3 is TGTGCCAGCACCCCGACTAGCGGGAGTCTCACCACAGATACGCAGTATTTT.